This section outlines one T cell receptor (beta chain) sequence together with its context. What it recognizes is unknown. The CDR3 is 14 residues long. CDR1 LNHNV and CDR2 YYDKDF come from the germline V gene (reference sequence). Deletions cut 3 bases from V and 5 bases from J, with 12 bases between. This sample stems from a study of somatic mutations in cytotoxic T cells in rheumatoid arthritis. Study at large: Among the T-cell populations stained with V beta antibodies, some were separated by flow sorting at nearly 100% purity, including V beta1+ cells whose TCRB was sequenced.

Study outcomes and limitations: Reported slight underrepresentation of TRBV07 in rheumatoid arthritis patients was not subjected to multiple-comparison adjustment. For patients with rheumatoid arthritis, CD8+ clonality went up with age, while healthy controls showed no such change. Rheumatoid arthritis patients were compared with age-matched healthy controls, and their CD8+ T-cell clonality did not differ significantly.

The assay was immunoSEQ multiplex PCR, and TCRdb's table has in-frame clones only and misses some. Of tens of thousands of clones listed, 70% to 85% were seen once; the top ten hold roughly 3.2%. The specimen sequenced was CD8+ T cells sorted from blood. The J gene is TRBJ2-3, the V gene TRBV15; a possible D gene is TRBD2 (6 bases). The source is a man aged 40-55 years in good health. CDR3: CATSSPGVGDTQYF. CDR3 in DNA: TGTGCCACCAGCAGCCCGGGGGTGGGAGATACGCAGTATTTT.